This is a list of T cell receptor beta chains from one sample in a study of CD8 T cells in ankylosing spondylitis. TCRdb ran MiXCR on the 5' RACE reads and lists one entry per CDR3 protein. This table has hundreds of thousands of distinct CDR3 sequences, roughly 12% appearing once. Sequencing was performed on blood, either unsorted or a sorted T cell fraction (not recorded which). The receptors shown here come from a male donor with ankylosing spondylitis. Each CDR3 is given with its conserved first and last residue. A D gene is named only where the DNA matches it firmly. The size field is filled for only some rows; it gives once, few, many or a size class.

size: many; V: TRBV20-1; J: TRBJ2-5; D: .; DNA: TGCAGTGCCCTTCTTTCCCGGACCCAGTACTTC; CDR3: CSALLSRTQYF
size: few; V: TRBV20-1; J: TRBJ2-5; D: TRBD2; DNA: TGCAGTGCTTCGGATCAAGGACTAGCGGGGGATATGGCCCAGTACTTC; CDR3: CSASDQGLAGDMAQYF
size: few; V: TRBV20-1; J: TRBJ1-2; D: .; DNA: TGCAGTGCCACAGTCCCCGTGAAGGGCTACACCTTC; CDR3: CSATVPVKGYTF
size: .; V: TRBV7-9; J: TRBJ2-1; D: .; DNA: TGTGCCAGCAGCTTCGACACCGGATACAATGAGCAGTTCTTC; CDR3: CASSFDTGYNEQFF
size: few; V: TRBV6-2/TRBV6-3; J: TRBJ2-5; D: .; DNA: TGTGCCAGCAGTTATTTGAAGGCCCGGGAGACCCAGTACTTC; CDR3: CASSYLKARETQYF
size: .; V: TRBV24-1; J: TRBJ1-5; D: .; DNA: TGTGCCACCAGTGCGGGGCAGACTTATCAGCCCCAGCATTTT; CDR3: CATSAGQTYQPQHF
size: few; V: TRBV11-1; J: TRBJ2-5; D: TRBD1; DNA: TGTGCCAGCAGCTTACTATTGGGGACAGGGGGAATGTACCAAGAGACCCAGTACTTC; CDR3: CASSLLLGTGGMYQETQYF
size: .; V: TRBV27; J: TRBJ2-5; D: .; DNA: TGTGCCAGCCTCCGGCTAGGGACAGAGACCCAGTACTTC; CDR3: CASLRLGTETQYF
size: few; V: TRBV12-3/TRBV12-4; J: TRBJ1-4; D: .; DNA: TGTGCCAGCACTTCAGGGGAAAAACTGTTTTTT; CDR3: CASTSGEKLFF
size: many; V: TRBV9; J: TRBJ2-3; D: TRBD2; DNA: TGTGCCAGCAGCGACGGACTAGCACCAGATACGCAGTATTTT; CDR3: CASSDGLAPDTQYF
size: few; V: TRBV20-1; J: TRBJ2-1; D: .; DNA: TGCAGTGCTAGGACAGCCTGGAACAATGAGCAGTTCTTC; CDR3: CSARTAWNNEQFF
size: many; V: TRBV12-3/TRBV12-4; J: TRBJ1-6; D: .; DNA: TGTGCCAGCAGCAAAGTTAATTCACCCCTCCACTTT; CDR3: CASSKVNSPLHF
size: many; V: TRBV20-1; J: TRBJ1-6; D: .; DNA: TGCAGTGCTACAGACGGTAGCTCCTATAATTCACCCCTCCACTTT; CDR3: CSATDGSSYNSPLHF
size: .; V: TRBV5-1; J: TRBJ2-7; D: .; DNA: TGCGCCAGCAGCAACGGAGGGACAGACTACGAGCAGTACTTC; CDR3: CASSNGGTDYEQYF
size: .; V: TRBV7-2; J: TRBJ1-2; D: .; DNA: TGTGCCAGCAGCCACGGAGGCTATGGCTACACCTTC; CDR3: CASSHGGYGYTF
size: .; V: TRBV20-1; J: TRBJ1-1; D: .; DNA: TGCAGTGCTAGAGAACCGGCGAACACTGAAGCTTTCTTT; CDR3: CSAREPANTEAFF
size: .; V: TRBV27; J: TRBJ2-5; D: TRBD1; DNA: TGTGCCAGCAGACGAAGACAGGGGGCAGAGACCCAGTACTTC; CDR3: CASRRRQGAETQYF
size: few; V: TRBV5-1; J: TRBJ2-1; D: .; DNA: TGCGCCAGCGGATATAGGGGGGCGGCAGGTGAGCAGTTCTTC; CDR3: CASGYRGAAGEQFF
size: .; V: TRBV6-2/TRBV6-3; J: TRBJ2-1; D: .; DNA: TGTGCCAGCAGGTCGGGACCCTGGAGCTCCTACAATGAGCAGTTCTTC; CDR3: CASRSGPWSSYNEQFF
size: many; V: TRBV15; J: TRBJ1-5; D: TRBD1; DNA: TGTGCCACCAGCAGCCAGGGGGCCCATCAGCCCCAGCATTTT; CDR3: CATSSQGAHQPQHF
size: many; V: TRBV29-1; J: TRBJ2-1; D: TRBD2; DNA: TGCAGCGTTGTTGGGCTAGCGGGAGTTGTTAATGAGCAGTTCTTC; CDR3: CSVVGLAGVVNEQFF
size: .; V: TRBV6-5; J: TRBJ1-2; D: .; DNA: TGTGCCAGCAGTCAGGGGTATAACTATGGCTACACCTTC; CDR3: CASSQGYNYGYTF
size: .; V: TRBV28; J: TRBJ1-5; D: TRBD1; DNA: TGTGCCAGCAGGGCACAGGGGGCGGGAAGGGATCAGCCCCAGCATTTT; CDR3: CASRAQGAGRDQPQHF
size: few; V: TRBV15; J: TRBJ1-2; D: .; DNA: TGTGCCACCAGCAGAGATCAAGGGGAAAGGAGCGGCTACACCTTC; CDR3: CATSRDQGERSGYTF
size: .; V: TRBV4-2; J: TRBJ2-7; D: .; DNA: TGTGCCAGCAGCTCCGACGGGGCTGGGAGCTCCTACGAGCAGTACTTC; CDR3: CASSSDGAGSSYEQYF
size: few; V: TRBV5-5; J: TRBJ1-2; D: .; DNA: TGTGCCAGCAGCCATTCCGCGGGCGCGGGTGGCTACACCTTC; CDR3: CASSHSAGAGGYTF
size: many; V: TRBV5-1; J: TRBJ2-2; D: .; DNA: TGCGCCAGCAGCTTGGGGACTACGAACACCGGGGAGCTGTTTTTT; CDR3: CASSLGTTNTGELFF
size: many; V: TRBV29-1; J: TRBJ2-2; D: .; DNA: TGCAGCGCCCGCGGGGACTCATCATCCGGGGAGCTGTTTTTT; CDR3: CSARGDSSSGELFF
size: .; V: TRBV7-9; J: TRBJ2-5; D: .; DNA: TGTGCCAGCAGCTTAGGGGGTGATGTCGAGACCCAGTACTTC; CDR3: CASSLGGDVETQYF